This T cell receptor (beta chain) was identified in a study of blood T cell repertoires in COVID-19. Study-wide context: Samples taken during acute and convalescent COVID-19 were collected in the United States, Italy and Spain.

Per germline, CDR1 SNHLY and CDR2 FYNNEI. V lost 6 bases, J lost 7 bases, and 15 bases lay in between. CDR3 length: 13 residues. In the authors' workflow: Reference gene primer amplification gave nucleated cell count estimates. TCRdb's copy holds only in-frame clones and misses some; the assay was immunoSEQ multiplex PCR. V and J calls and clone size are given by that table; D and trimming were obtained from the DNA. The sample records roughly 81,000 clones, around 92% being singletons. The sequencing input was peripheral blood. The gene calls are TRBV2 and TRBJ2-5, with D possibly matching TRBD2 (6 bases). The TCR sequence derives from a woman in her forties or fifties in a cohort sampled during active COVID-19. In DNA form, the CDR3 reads TGTGCCAGCAGGACGGGGGACGTAGGGACCCAGTACTTC. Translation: CASRTGDVGTQYF.